The entry below describes one T cell receptor (beta chain). This specimen belongs to a study of T cells expressing NK-cell markers. Overall study: Sorted CD3+CD56+NKG2C+, CD3+CD56+NKG2C- and CD3+CD56-NKG2C+ T-cell subsets were beta-chain profiled.

No DNA is given; TCRdb re-called the 5' RACE reads and lists each CDR3 protein once. The table lists around 380,000 distinct CDR3 sequences, with around a tenth in the top ten. The CDR3 is made up of 13 amino acids. CDR1 is ENHRY and CDR2 is SYGVKD in the germline V gene. The chain is built from TRBV10-3 and TRBJ2-1; TCRdb's D call of TRBD1 is untestable without DNA. Material: blood T cells: a sorted CD56 or NKG2C T cell subset, CD4+ or CD8+ T cells, or bulk PBMC T cells (not recorded which). The receptor comes from a woman aged 45-65 years in good health. The CDR3 region is CAIRDRGGNEQFF.